Listed here is a single T cell receptor (beta chain). The entirety of the isolated RNA underwent reverse transcription, so expressed TCRB transcripts were sequenced. Using immunoSEQ multiplex PCR, the repertoire was profiled, and TCRdb retains in-frame clones only, with some absent. The table has a few hundred thousand clones, about 15% seen once. This specimen belongs to a study of beta chain features in type 1 diabetes. Germline V gene data show CDR1 as GTSNPN and CDR2 as SVGIG (reference sequence). Trimming shortened V by 5 bases and J by 6 bases, and 14 bases separated the two germline ends. The CDR3 covers 12 residues.

Material: naive CD4+ T cells from blood. The chain recombines TRBV30 with TRBJ2-7; a possible D gene is TRBD2 (5 bases). The receptor's source is a woman younger than 30 in good health. In DNA form, the CDR3 reads TGTGCCTGGGTGCGGGCCCTTCGCGAGCAGTACTTC. It translates to CAWVRALREQYF.